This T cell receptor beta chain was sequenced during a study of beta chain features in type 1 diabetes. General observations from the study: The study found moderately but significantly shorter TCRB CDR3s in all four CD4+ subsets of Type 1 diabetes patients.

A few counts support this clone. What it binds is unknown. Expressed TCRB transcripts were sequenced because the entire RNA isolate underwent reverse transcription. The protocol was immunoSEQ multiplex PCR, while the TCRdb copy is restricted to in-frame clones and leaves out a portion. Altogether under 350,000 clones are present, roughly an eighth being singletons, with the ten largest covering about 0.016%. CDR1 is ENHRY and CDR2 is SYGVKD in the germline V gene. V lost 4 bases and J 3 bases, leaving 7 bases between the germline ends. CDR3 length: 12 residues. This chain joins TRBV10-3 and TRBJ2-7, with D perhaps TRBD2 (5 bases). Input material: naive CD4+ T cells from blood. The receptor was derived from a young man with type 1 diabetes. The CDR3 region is CAISGGNYEQYF. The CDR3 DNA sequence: TGTGCCATCAGTGGAGGGAACTACGAGCAGTACTTC.